The entry below describes one TCR beta chain. Its cognate antigen is unknown. Losses at the gene ends were 2 bases for V and 7 bases for J; bases not matched to a gene: 9. Per the germline V gene, CDR1 is MNHNS and CDR2 is SASEGT. The CDR3 covers 16 residues. These data come from a study of shared clonotypes between healthy human individuals. Per the original methods: Filtering differed, since immunoSEQ gave only junction sequences and no quality scores. Sequenced by immunoSEQ multiplex PCR; TCRdb stores in-frame clones only, minus some. Clonal size and the V and J genes are those of that table, whereas D and trimming came from the DNA. The table has around 2.1 million clones, about 93% seen once. Findings and caveats of the study: Naive CD4 clonotype sharing across a few donors was around 5.5%.

Positively selected for CCR7, the CD45RO-negative cells used as naive CD8 cells excluded terminally differentiated effector memory CD45RA+ cells. Only Caucasian adults living in Nashville, Tennessee served as donors. The sequenced sample consisted of naive CD8+ T cells from PBMCs. The receptor was isolated from a man aged 18 to 29 in good health. Some clones in this sample may be carry-over from other donors' samples. The chain recombines TRBV6-1 with TRBJ1-5, with 9 positions matching TRBD1. CDR3 coding DNA: TGTGCCAGCAGTGAATTCGGACAGGGGTTTGGACAGCCCCAGCATTTT. It encodes CASSEFGQGFGQPQHF.